This T cell receptor beta chain was sequenced for a study of shared clonotypes between healthy human individuals. Some clones are missing from TCRdb's copy, which holds only in-frame ones; the method was immunoSEQ multiplex PCR. The data contain fewer than 3 million clones, roughly 92% of them singletons. The CDR3 has 15 residues. The V end lost 2 bases, the J end lost 6 bases, and 17 bases lay between the germline ends. In germline, CDR1 is GTSNPN, CDR2 SVGIG (reference sequence). The material sequenced was naive CD4+ T cells from PBMCs. Subset reported: CD45RA+ positively selected. This clonotype was sampled from a man aged 18 to 29 in good health. Some clones in this sample may be carry-over from other donors' samples. V and J are TRBV30 and TRBJ2-1; D is perhaps TRBD1 or TRBD2 (5 bases each). The CDR3 bases are TGTGCCTGGAGTCTTCTGGGGACCGTCAGCAATGAGCAGTTCTTC. The encoded protein is CAWSLLGTVSNEQFF.